A selection of T cell receptor beta chains follows, all from one sample in a study of glioma-infiltrating T cells after dendritic cell vaccination. This table comes from immunoSEQ multiplex PCR, and its TCRdb copy is limited to in-frame clones, with some not included. Among tens of thousands of clones listed, over 90% were seen once. The sample here was blood, taken before dendritic cell vaccination. All receptors derive from a human donor with glioblastoma. CDR3s include the opening cysteine and the closing phenylalanine or tryptophan. A D gene is named only where the DNA matches it firmly. Not every row has a clone size; where given, it reads once, few, many or a size class.

clone size: -; D gene: TRBD1; V gene: TRBV4-1; J gene: TRBJ1-1; CDR3 protein: CASSQVGRGRGPGNTEAFF; CDR3 DNA: TGCGCCAGCAGCCAGGTGGGCAGGGGGCGGGGCCCAGGGAACACTGAAGCTTTCTTT
clone size: -; D gene: TRBD1; V gene: TRBV5-5; J gene: TRBJ1-1; CDR3 protein: CASSLTGGGTEAFF; CDR3 DNA: TGTGCCAGCAGCCTGACAGGGGGCGGCACTGAAGCTTTCTTT
clone size: -; D gene: -; V gene: TRBV19; J gene: TRBJ1-5; CDR3 protein: CASSTEYSNQPQHF; CDR3 DNA: TGTGCCAGTAGTACGGAGTATAGCAATCAGCCCCAGCATTTT
clone size: -; D gene: -; V gene: TRBV30; J gene: TRBJ1-1; CDR3 protein: CAWKVQGYTEAFF; CDR3 DNA: TGTGCCTGGAAGGTTCAGGGGTACACTGAAGCTTTCTTT
clone size: -; D gene: TRBD1; V gene: TRBV7-2; J gene: TRBJ1-3; CDR3 protein: CASSPRGTAATSGNTIYF; CDR3 DNA: TGTGCCAGCAGCCCTAGGGGGACAGCCGCTACCTCTGGAAACACCATATATTTT
clone size: -; D gene: -; V gene: TRBV5-1; J gene: TRBJ1-6; CDR3 protein: CASSLEVSRSPLHF; CDR3 DNA: TGCGCCAGCAGCTTGGAGGTTTCGAGGTCACCCCTCCACTTT
clone size: -; D gene: TRBD1; V gene: TRBV4-2; J gene: TRBJ1-2; CDR3 protein: CASSQATPGQAYTF; CDR3 DNA: TGTGCCAGCAGCCAAGCCACCCCGGGACAGGCTTACACCTTC
clone size: -; D gene: -; V gene: TRBV6-4; J gene: TRBJ2-7; CDR3 protein: CAPARGYEQYF; CDR3 DNA: TGTGCCCCAGCACGAGGATACGAGCAGTACTTC
clone size: -; D gene: -; V gene: TRBV6-1; J gene: TRBJ1-2; CDR3 protein: CASNPGVDYGYTF; CDR3 DNA: TGTGCCAGCAATCCAGGGGTCGACTATGGCTACACCTTC
clone size: -; D gene: TRBD2; V gene: TRBV19; J gene: TRBJ2-3; CDR3 protein: CASSIAMGLAGFSRRDTQYF; CDR3 DNA: TGTGCCAGTAGTATAGCGATGGGACTAGCGGGATTCTCGAGGAGAGATACGCAGTATTTT
clone size: -; D gene: TRBD1; V gene: TRBV7-8; J gene: TRBJ1-2; CDR3 protein: CASSGRTGSSYGYTF; CDR3 DNA: TGTGCCAGCAGCGGCAGGACAGGGTCTAGCTATGGCTACACCTTC
clone size: once; D gene: TRBD1; V gene: TRBV5-1; J gene: TRBJ2-7; CDR3 protein: CATSPLGGQGPYEQYF; CDR3 DNA: TGCGCCACCAGCCCGTTGGGGGGACAGGGTCCCTACGAGCAGTACTTC
clone size: -; D gene: -; V gene: TRBV4-1; J gene: TRBJ2-3; CDR3 protein: CASSLGQSTDTQYF; CDR3 DNA: TGCGCCAGCAGCCTAGGACAGAGCACAGATACGCAGTATTTT
clone size: -; D gene: -; V gene: TRBV5-8; J gene: TRBJ2-7; CDR3 protein: CASSLVGLQNYEQYF; CDR3 DNA: TGTGCCAGCAGCTTGGTGGGACTCCAGAACTACGAGCAGTACTTC
clone size: -; D gene: -; V gene: TRBV11-3; J gene: TRBJ2-5; CDR3 protein: CASSFDSSETQYF; CDR3 DNA: TGTGCCAGCAGCTTTGACAGTAGCGAGACCCAGTACTTC
clone size: once; D gene: -; V gene: TRBV12-1; J gene: TRBJ1-2; CDR3 protein: CASTSPEVIYGYTF; CDR3 DNA: TGTGCCAGCACCTCGCCGGAGGTGATCTATGGCTACACCTTC
clone size: -; D gene: TRBD2; V gene: TRBV19; J gene: TRBJ2-5; CDR3 protein: CASTPTSGGETQYF; CDR3 DNA: TGTGCCAGTACCCCGACTAGCGGGGGTGAGACCCAGTACTTC